One and the same sample provided the 5 T cell receptor beta chains below, sequenced in a study of cytomegalovirus exposure and HLA in healthy donors. Both 60 Vbeta primers and 13 Jbeta primers went into the PCR. Sequencing used immunoSEQ multiplex PCR; TCRdb keeps in-frame clones, though not all of them. This sample has around 170,000 clones, with roughly 80% found just once. Material for sequencing was PBMCs. The receptors come from a man in his forties in good health and CMV-seronegative.

V usage is TRBV7-2 and J usage is TRBJ2-5; D might be TRBD1 (6 bases). CDR3 length equals 15 residues. Germline values: CDR1 SGHTA, CDR2 FQGNSA. The ends were cut back, 5 bases at V and 5 bases at J, with 18 bases in the middle. The CDR3 spells CASSAEKGVWETQYF. The CDR3 DNA reads as TGTGCCAGCAGCGCAGAGAAGGGGGTTTGGGAGACCCAGTACTTC.

The rearrangement joins TRBV29-1 to TRBJ1-2; 7 bases align to TRBD1. This CDR3 has 11 amino acids. Trimming removed 5 bases from V and 9 bases from J; junction bases left unmatched: 6. The germline CDR1 and CDR2 sequences are SQVTM and ANQGSEA. Here the CDR3 DNA reads TGCAGCGTTCCACAGGGGCTGAGCTACACCTTC. Residues: CSVPQGLSYTF.

The chain couples TRBV5-4 to TRBJ2-1, with a weak D call TRBD1 (5 bases). Trimming shortened V by 0 bases and J by 10 bases, and 8 bases separated the two germline ends. CDR3 length equals 12 residues. In germline, CDR1 is SGHNT, CDR2 YYREEE (reference sequence). CDR3 DNA sequence: TGTGCCAGCAGCTTGGACAGGCTCGAGCAGTTCTTC. Residues: CASSLDRLEQFF.

The chain couples TRBV2 to TRBJ1-1; maybe TRBD1 (6 bases). Trimming removed 5 bases from V and 9 bases from J, with 16 bases in between. The germline V gene encodes CDR1 SNHLY and CDR2 FYNNEI. This CDR3 region has 13 residues. The CDR3 DNA is TGTGCCAGCAGTTTACGCGGACAGCCCAAAGCTTTCTTT. Translation: CASSLRGQPKAFF.

The gene calls are TRBV19 and TRBJ2-1; 10 nucleotides agree with TRBD2. The CDR3 length is 18 residues. V shed 0 bases and J 1 base; nucleotides not matched to a gene: 6. Germline lookup yields CDR1 LNHDA and CDR2 SQIVND (reference sequence). CDR3 DNA: TGTGCCAGTAGTATAGACGGGGCTAGCGGGGGTTCCTACAATGAGCAGTTCTTC. Translating gives CASSIDGASGGSYNEQFF.